The 13 T cell receptor beta chains below were found in one sample sequenced in a study of cytomegalovirus exposure and HLA in healthy donors. The PCR was carried out with 60 Vbeta primers and 13 Jbeta primers. Clones were sequenced by immunoSEQ multiplex PCR, and TCRdb holds only the in-frame ones, with some missing. The table has 90,000 to 110,000 clones, around 73% seen once. The specimen sequenced was PBMCs. The source of these receptors is a young man in good health and CMV-seronegative.

There are a few counts of this clone. The genes are TRBV9 and TRBJ2-1, with 11 bases matching TRBD1. Germline V gives CDR1 SGDLS, CDR2 YYNGEE. This CDR3 comprises 15 residues. V lost 0 bases, J lost 6 bases, and 2 bases stayed unmatched. CDR3 residues: CASSVGGQGANEQFF. CDR3 sequence (DNA): TGTGCCAGCAGCGTAGGCGGACAGGGGGCCAATGAGCAGTTCTTC.

J is TRBJ2-7 and V is TRBV7-8, with 12 bases identical to TRBD2. This CDR3 contains 16 residues. The ends lost 4 bases at V and 7 bases at J; junction bases unmatched: 11. CDR1 and CDR2 from the germline V gene are SGHVS and FQNEAQ. Written as DNA, the CDR3 is TGTGCCAGCAGCTCCCTTACTAGCGGGGGGCAGAGGGAGCAGTACTTC. It translates to CASSSLTSGGQREQYF.

This chain connects TRBV7-5 to TRBJ2-1; the table names TRBD1, a call not compared with the DNA. TRBV7-5 is reported as a pseudogene. CDR3 length: 16 residues. DNA of the CDR3: TGTGCCAGAAGCAAATTCGAGACAGGCTCCTACAATGAGCAGTTCTTC. Amino acid sequence: CARSKFETGSYNEQFF.

The chain employs TRBV19 and TRBJ1-4; D unresolved. The CDR3 has 11 residues. CDR1 is LNHDA, CDR2 SQIVND, per germline (reference sequence). The ends were cut back, 3 bases at V and 8 bases at J, with 4 bases in the middle. The CDR3, as DNA: TGTGCCAGTAGTATTCAAGAAAAACTGTTTTTT. Amino acid sequence: CASSIQEKLFF.

In its sample, this clone was seen once. The V call is TRBV4-3, the J call TRBJ1-5, with TRBD1 matching 10 bases. In germline, CDR1 is LGHNA, CDR2 YSLEER. V shed 0 bases and J 7 bases; nucleotides not matched to a gene: 6. The CDR3 runs to 16 residues. As DNA, the CDR3 is TGCGCCAGCAGCCAAGATCGGGACAGGGGTTGGCAGCCCCAGCATTTT. Amino acids: CASSQDRDRGWQPQHF.

V usage is TRBV4-3 and J usage is TRBJ1-5, with TRBD1 matching 7 bases. Germline V gene data show CDR1 as LGHNA and CDR2 as YSLEER. The V gene end was trimmed by 4 bases and the J gene end by 2 bases; junction bases not matched to a gene: 2. This CDR3 is 14 amino acids long. CDR3 DNA: TGCGCCAGCAGCCCCACAGGGGGCAATCAGCCCCAGCATTTT. Protein: CASSPTGGNQPQHF.

The chain joins TRBV7-2 to TRBJ2-7; 10 nucleotides line up with TRBD1. Per the germline V gene, CDR1 is SGHTA and CDR2 is FQGNSA. The CDR3 runs to 15 residues. The V gene end was trimmed by 1 base and the J gene end by 4 bases; junction bases not matched to a gene: 4. This CDR3 is CASSLGLGQGYEQYF. CDR3 bases: TGTGCCAGCAGCTTAGGTTTGGGACAGGGGTACGAGCAGTACTTC.

The J gene is TRBJ2-3, the V gene TRBV9; 15 bases agree with TRBD2. CDR1 is SGDLS and CDR2 is YYNGEE in the germline V gene. V was clipped by 4 bases and J by 3 bases; unmatched bases: 12. CDR3 size: 19 residues. DNA for the CDR3: TGTGCCAGCAGCCCGGCCGGACTAGCGGGGGGGGGTCGAACAGATACGCAGTATTTT. Encoded protein: CASSPAGLAGGGRTDTQYF.

This chain uses TRBV6-5 with TRBJ1-2; 7 bases line up with TRBD1. V lost 6 bases to trimming and J lost 7 bases; unmatched junction nucleotides: 5. The CDR3 runs to 12 residues. The germline V gene has CDR1 MNHEY and CDR2 SVGAGI. Written as DNA, the CDR3 is TGTGCCAGCAGCTCGACAGGGAGTGGCTACACCTTC. Translated, it gives CASSSTGSGYTF.

J is TRBJ1-5 and V is TRBV5-6; tentatively, D is TRBD1 (6 bases). From germline, CDR1 is SGHDT and CDR2 YYEEEE. V was shortened by 4 bases and J by 4 bases, with 9 bases between the two germline ends. CDR3 length equals 13 residues. For the CDR3, the DNA is TGTGCCAGCAGCATGGACAGAAATCAGCCCCAGCATTTT. Residues: CASSMDRNQPQHF.

The chain recombines TRBV19 with TRBJ1-4; maybe TRBD1 (5 bases). The V and J ends lost 1 base and 6 bases respectively, with 21 bases between them. The CDR3 has 18 amino acids. Germline-derived CDR1 and CDR2 are LNHDA and SQIVND (reference sequence). The CDR3 loop reads CASSIAGGQMLSYEKLFF. The DNA of the CDR3 is TGTGCCAGTAGTATAGCGGGGGGTCAGATGTTGTCTTATGAAAAACTGTTTTTT.

This chain joins TRBV2 and TRBJ1-2; the D is unclear. The germline V gene has CDR1 SNHLY and CDR2 FYNNEI. CDR3 length: 11 residues. The V end lost 3 bases, the J end lost 3 bases, and 2 bases lay between the germline ends. CDR3 nucleotides: TGTGCCAGCAGTGACGACTATGGCTACACCTTC. It specifies CASSDDYGYTF.

The chain has TRBV25-1 and TRBJ1-1; unclear D gene. This CDR3 is 11 amino acids long. CDR1 and CDR2 from the germline V gene are MGHDK and SYGVNS. Trimming shortened V by 8 bases and J by 5 bases, and 9 bases separated the two germline ends. CDR3 nucleotide sequence: TGTGCCAGCGGGCGGGAGACTGAAGCTTTCTTT. Translation gives CASGRETEAFF.